This passage covers 2 T cell receptor beta chains from one sample sequenced in a study of blood T cell repertoires in COVID-19. Some clones are missing from TCRdb's copy, which holds only in-frame ones; the method was immunoSEQ multiplex PCR. The repertoire holds about 400,000 clones, with approximately 85% as singletons. The sequencing sample was made of PBMCs or T cells enriched from blood (not recorded which). All receptors come from a woman aged 40-49 years with acute COVID-19.

The J gene is TRBJ1-1, the V gene TRBV6-5, with 8 bases lining up with TRBD1. J lost 5 bases, V lost 8 bases, and 10 bases had no gene match. The germline V gene has CDR1 MNHEY and CDR2 SVGAGI. The CDR3 is 14 amino acids. In DNA form, the CDR3 reads TGTGCCAGCCTCGTAAGGACAGGGAGGACTGAAGCTTTCTTT. It codes for CASLVRTGRTEAFF.

V and J are TRBV7-8 and TRBJ1-6, with 9 bases identical to TRBD1. Germline CDR1 is SGHVS and CDR2 is FQNEAQ. With 5 bases clipped from V and 10 bases from J, the junction kept 9 bases outside the gene matches. This CDR3 has 15 residues. The CDR3 sequence is CASSKRDRGGSPLHF. As DNA, the CDR3 is TGTGCCAGCAGCAAACGAGACAGGGGGGGATCACCCCTCCACTTT.